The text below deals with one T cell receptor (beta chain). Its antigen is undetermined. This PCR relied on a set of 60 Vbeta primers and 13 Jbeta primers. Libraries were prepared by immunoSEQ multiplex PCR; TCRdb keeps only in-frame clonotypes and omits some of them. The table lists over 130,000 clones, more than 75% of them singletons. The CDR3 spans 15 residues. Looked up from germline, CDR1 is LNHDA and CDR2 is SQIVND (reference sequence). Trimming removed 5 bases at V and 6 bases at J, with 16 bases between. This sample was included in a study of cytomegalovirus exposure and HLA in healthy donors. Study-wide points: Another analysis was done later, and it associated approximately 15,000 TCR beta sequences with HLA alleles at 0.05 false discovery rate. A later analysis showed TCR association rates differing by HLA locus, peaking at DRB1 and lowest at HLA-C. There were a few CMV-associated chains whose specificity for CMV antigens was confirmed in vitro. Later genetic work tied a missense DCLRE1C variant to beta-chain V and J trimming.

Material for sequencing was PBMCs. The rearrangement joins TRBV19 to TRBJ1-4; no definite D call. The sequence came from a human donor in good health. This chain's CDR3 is CASSPTWSPDEKLFF. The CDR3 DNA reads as TGTGCCAGTAGTCCGACGTGGAGTCCGGATGAAAAACTGTTTTTT. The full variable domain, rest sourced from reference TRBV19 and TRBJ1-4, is DGGITQSPKYLFRKEGQNVTLSCEQNLNHDAMYWYRQDPGQGLRLIYYSQIVNDFQKGDIAEGYSVSREKKESFPLTVTSAQKNPTAFYLCASSPTWSPDEKLFFGSGTQLSVL.